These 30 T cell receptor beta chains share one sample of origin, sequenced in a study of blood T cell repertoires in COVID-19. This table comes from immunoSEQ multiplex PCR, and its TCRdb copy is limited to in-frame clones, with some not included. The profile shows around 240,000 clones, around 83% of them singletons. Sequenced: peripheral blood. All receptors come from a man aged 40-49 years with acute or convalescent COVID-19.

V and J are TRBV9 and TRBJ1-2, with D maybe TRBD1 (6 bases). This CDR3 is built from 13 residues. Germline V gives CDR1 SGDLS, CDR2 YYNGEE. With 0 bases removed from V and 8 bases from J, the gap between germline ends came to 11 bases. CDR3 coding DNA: TGTGCCAGCAGCGTAGAGAGCGGGGGCGGCTACACCTTC. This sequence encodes CASSVESGGGYTF.

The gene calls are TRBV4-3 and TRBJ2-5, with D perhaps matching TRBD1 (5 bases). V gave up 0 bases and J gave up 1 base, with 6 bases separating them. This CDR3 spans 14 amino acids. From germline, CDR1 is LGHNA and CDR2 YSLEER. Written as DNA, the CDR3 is TGCGCCAGCAGCCAAGACCAGGGCCAAGAGACCCAGTACTTC. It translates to CASSQDQGQETQYF.

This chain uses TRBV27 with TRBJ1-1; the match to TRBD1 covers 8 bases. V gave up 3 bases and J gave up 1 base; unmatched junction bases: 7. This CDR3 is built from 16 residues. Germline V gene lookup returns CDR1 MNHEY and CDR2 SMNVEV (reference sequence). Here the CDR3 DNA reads TGTGCCAGCAGTTTGTACAGGGGGAAATCGAACACTGAAGCTTTCTTT. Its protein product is CASSLYRGKSNTEAFF.

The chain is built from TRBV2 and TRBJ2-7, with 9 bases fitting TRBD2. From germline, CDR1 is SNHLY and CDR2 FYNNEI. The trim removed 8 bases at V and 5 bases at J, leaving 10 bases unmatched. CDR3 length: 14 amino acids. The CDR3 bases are TGTGCCAGCCTGAGTGGCGGGGGGGGCCACGAGCAGTACTTC. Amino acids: CASLSGGGGHEQYF.

Here the CDR3 reads CASSTSGGYNEQFF. The CDR3 nucleotides read TGTGCCAGCAGCACTAGCGGGGGGTACAATGAGCAGTTCTTC. The chain uses TRBV7-2 and TRBJ2-1, with TRBD2 identical over 12 bases. Germline values: CDR1 SGHTA, CDR2 FQGNSA. After removal of 5 bases from V and 4 bases from J, the junction contained 0 bases not matched to a gene. There are 14 residues in the CDR3.

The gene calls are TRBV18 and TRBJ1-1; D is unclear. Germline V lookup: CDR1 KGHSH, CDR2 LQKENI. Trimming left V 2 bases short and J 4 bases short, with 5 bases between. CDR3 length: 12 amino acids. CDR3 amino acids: CASSPVITEAFF. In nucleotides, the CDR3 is TGTGCCAGCTCACCAGTAATCACTGAAGCTTTCTTT.

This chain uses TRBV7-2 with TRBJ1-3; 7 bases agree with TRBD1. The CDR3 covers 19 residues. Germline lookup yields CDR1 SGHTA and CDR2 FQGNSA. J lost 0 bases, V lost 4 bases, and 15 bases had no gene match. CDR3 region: CASSSRGGHGRYSGNTIYF. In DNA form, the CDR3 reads TGTGCCAGCAGCTCGCGAGGGGGCCACGGAAGATACTCTGGAAACACCATATATTTT.

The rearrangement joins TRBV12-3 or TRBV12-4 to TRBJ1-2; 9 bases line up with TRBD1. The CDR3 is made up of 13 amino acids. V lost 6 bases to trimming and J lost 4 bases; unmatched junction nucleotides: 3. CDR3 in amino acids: CASRLTGGYGYTF. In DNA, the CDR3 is TGTGCCAGCAGACTGACAGGGGGCTATGGCTACACCTTC.

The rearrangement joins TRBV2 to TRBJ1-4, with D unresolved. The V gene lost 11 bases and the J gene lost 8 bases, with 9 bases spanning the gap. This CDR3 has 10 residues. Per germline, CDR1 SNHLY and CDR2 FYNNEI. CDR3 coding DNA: TGTGCCTCCTCAGAAGAAAAACTGTTTTTT. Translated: CASSEEKLFF.

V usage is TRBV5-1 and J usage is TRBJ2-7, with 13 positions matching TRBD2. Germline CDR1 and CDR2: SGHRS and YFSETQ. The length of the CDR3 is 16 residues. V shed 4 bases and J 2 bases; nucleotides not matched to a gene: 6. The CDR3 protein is CASSTTLAGGTYEQYF. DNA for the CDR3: TGCGCCAGCAGCACCACACTAGCGGGGGGGACCTACGAGCAGTACTTC.

The DNA for the CDR3 is TGTGCCACCAGCGCAAACTTCCTAGCGGGGGGGCCGGATACGCAGTATTTT. Its protein product is CATSANFLAGGPDTQYF. The chain is built from TRBV15 and TRBJ2-3; 12 bases match TRBD2. Germline V gene sequence: CDR1 LNHNV, CDR2 YYDKDF (reference sequence). V trimming: 5 bases; J trimming: 6 bases; junction bases outside the gene matches: 12. The CDR3 runs 17 residues.

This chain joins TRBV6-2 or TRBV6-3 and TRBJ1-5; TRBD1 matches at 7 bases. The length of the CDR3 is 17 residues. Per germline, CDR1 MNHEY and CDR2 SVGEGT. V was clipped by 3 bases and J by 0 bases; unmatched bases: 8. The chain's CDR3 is CASSYRGQLYSNQPQHF. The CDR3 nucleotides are TGTGCCAGCAGTTATAGGGGACAGCTATATAGCAATCAGCCCCAGCATTTT.

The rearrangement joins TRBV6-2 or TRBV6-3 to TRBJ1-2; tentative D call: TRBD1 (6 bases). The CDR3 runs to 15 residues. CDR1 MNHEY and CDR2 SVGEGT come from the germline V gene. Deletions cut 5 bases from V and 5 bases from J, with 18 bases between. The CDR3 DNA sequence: TGTGCCAGCAGTCCACTTAACAGGGCAGGGTATGGCTACACCTTC. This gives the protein CASSPLNRAGYGYTF.

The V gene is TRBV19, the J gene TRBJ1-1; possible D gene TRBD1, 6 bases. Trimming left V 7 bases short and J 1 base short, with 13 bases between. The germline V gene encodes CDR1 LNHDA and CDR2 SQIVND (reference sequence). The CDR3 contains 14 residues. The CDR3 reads CASTGRGQNTEAFF. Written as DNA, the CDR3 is TGTGCCAGTACGGGCAGGGGTCAGAACACTGAAGCTTTCTTT.

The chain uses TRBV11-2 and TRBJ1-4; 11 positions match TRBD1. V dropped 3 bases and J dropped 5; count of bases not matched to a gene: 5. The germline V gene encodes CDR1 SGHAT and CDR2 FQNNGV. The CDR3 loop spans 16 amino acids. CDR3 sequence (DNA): TGTGCCAGCAGCTTTGGGACAGGGGGGGGAAATGAAAAACTGTTTTTT. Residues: CASSFGTGGGNEKLFF. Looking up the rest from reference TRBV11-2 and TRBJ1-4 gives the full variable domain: EAGVAQSPRYKIIEKRQSVAFWCNPISGHATLYWYQQILGQGPKLLIQFQNNGVVDDSQLPKDRFSAERLKGVDSTLKIQPAKLEDSAVYLCASSFGTGGGNEKLFFGSGTQLSVL.

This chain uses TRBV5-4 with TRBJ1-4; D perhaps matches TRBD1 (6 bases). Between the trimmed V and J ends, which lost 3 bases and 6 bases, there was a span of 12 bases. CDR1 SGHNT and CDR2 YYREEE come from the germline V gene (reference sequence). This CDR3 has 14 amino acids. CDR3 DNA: TGTGCCAGCAGCTCACAGGGAATCGATGAAAAACTGTTTTTT. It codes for CASSSQGIDEKLFF.

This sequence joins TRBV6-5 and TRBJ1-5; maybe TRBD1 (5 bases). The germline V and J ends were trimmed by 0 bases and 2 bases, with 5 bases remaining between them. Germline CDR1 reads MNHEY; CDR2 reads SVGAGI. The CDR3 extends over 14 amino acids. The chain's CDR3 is CASSYSGGNQPQHF. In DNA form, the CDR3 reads TGTGCCAGCAGTTACTCAGGGGGCAATCAGCCCCAGCATTTT.

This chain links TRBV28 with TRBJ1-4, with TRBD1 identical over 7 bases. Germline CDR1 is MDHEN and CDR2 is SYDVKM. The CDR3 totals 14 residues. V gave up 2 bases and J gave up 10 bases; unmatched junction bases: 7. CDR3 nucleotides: TGTGCCAGCAGTTTAAAAGGGGGCGCCGGAAAACTGTTTTTT. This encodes CASSLKGGAGKLFF.

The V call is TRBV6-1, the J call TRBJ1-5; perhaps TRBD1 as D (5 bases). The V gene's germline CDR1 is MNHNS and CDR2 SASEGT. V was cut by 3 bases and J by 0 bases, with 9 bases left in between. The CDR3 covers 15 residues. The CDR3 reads CASSDGTYSNQPQHF. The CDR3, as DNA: TGTGCCAGCAGTGATGGGACTTATAGCAATCAGCCCCAGCATTTT.

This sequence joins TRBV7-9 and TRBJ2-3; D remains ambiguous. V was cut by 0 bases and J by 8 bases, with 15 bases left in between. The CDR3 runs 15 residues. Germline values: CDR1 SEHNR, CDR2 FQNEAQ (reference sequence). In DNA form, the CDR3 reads TGTGCCAGCAGCTTAGCGAGCCCCGTACCCCGTACGCAGTATTTT. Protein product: CASSLASPVPRTQYF.

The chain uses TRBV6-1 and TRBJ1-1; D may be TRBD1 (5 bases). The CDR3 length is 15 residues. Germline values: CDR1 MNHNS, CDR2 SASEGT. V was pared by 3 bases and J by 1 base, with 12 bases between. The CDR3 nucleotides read TGTGCCAGCAGTGATCACAGGCTGGGGAACACTGAAGCTTTCTTT. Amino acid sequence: CASSDHRLGNTEAFF.

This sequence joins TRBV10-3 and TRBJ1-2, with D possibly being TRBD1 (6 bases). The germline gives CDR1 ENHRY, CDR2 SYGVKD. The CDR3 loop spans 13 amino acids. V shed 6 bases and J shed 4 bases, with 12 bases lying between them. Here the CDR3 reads CAISRNRVYGYTF. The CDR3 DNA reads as TGTGCCATCAGCCGGAACAGGGTCTATGGCTACACCTTC.

CDR3 region: CAWSAPSGVHYEQYF. DNA of the CDR3: TGTGCCTGGAGTGCTCCCTCCGGGGTACACTACGAGCAGTACTTC. The V call is TRBV30, the J call TRBJ2-7, with D perhaps TRBD2 (5 bases). Germline V gene data show CDR1 as GTSNPN and CDR2 as SVGIG (reference sequence). This CDR3 spans 15 amino acids. V was clipped by 1 base and J by 3 bases, with 16 bases between them.

CDR3 loop: CASSLGQTNTGELFF. In DNA form, the CDR3 reads TGTGCCAGCAGCTTGGGGCAGACGAACACCGGGGAGCTGTTTTTT. V usage is TRBV5-6 and J usage is TRBJ2-2; D ambiguous. This CDR3 spans 15 amino acids. V gave up 0 bases and J gave up 0 bases, with 6 bases separating them. Germline loops: CDR1 SGHDT, CDR2 YYEEEE.

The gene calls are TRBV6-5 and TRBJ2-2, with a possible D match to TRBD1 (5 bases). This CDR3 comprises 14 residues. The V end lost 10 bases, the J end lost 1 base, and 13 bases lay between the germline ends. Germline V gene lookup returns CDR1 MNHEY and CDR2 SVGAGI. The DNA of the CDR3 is TGTGCCACCCAGGACATGATGAACACCGGGGAGCTGTTTTTT. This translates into CATQDMMNTGELFF.

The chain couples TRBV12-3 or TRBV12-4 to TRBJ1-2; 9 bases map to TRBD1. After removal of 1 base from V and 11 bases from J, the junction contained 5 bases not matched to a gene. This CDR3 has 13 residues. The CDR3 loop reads CASSLGGTGKYTF. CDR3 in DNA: TGTGCCAGCAGTTTAGGCGGGACAGGGAAGTACACCTTC.

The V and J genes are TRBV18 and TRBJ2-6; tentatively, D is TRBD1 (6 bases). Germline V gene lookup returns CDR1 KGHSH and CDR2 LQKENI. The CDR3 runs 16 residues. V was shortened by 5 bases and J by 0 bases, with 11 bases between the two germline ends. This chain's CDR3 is CASSSDRRSGANVLTF. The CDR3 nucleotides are TGTGCCAGCTCATCAGACAGGCGCTCTGGGGCCAACGTCCTGACTTTC.

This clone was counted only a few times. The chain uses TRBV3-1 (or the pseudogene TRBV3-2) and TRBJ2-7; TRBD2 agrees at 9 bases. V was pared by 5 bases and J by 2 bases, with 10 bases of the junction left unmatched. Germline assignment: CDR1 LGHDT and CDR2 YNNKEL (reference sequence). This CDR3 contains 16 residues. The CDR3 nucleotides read TGTGCCAGCAGCTGCGAACAGCGGGGGGACCCCTACGAGCAGTACTTC. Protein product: CASSCEQRGDPYEQYF.

The CDR3 DNA reads TGTGCCAGCAGTCCCTCCCCCCAGGTCAATGAGCAGTTCTTC. Protein product: CASSPSPQVNEQFF. J is TRBJ2-1 and V is TRBV2; unclear D gene. Germline V gives CDR1 SNHLY, CDR2 FYNNEI. Between the trimmed V and J ends, which lost 5 bases and 6 bases, there was a span of 14 bases. The CDR3 has 14 amino acids. Supplemented by reference TRBV2 and TRBJ2-1, the full variable domain reads EPEVTQTPSHQVTQMGQEVILRCVPISNHLYFYWYRQILGQKVEFLVSFYNNEISEKSEIFDDQFSVERPDGSNFTLKIRSTKLEDSAMYFCASSPSPQVNEQFFGPGTRLTVL.

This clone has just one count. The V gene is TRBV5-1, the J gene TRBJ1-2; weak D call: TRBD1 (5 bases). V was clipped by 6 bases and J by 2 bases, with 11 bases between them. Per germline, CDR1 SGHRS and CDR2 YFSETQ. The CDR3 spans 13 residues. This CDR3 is CASTPQGNYGYTF. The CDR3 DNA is TGCGCCAGCACCCCCCAGGGCAACTATGGCTACACCTTC.